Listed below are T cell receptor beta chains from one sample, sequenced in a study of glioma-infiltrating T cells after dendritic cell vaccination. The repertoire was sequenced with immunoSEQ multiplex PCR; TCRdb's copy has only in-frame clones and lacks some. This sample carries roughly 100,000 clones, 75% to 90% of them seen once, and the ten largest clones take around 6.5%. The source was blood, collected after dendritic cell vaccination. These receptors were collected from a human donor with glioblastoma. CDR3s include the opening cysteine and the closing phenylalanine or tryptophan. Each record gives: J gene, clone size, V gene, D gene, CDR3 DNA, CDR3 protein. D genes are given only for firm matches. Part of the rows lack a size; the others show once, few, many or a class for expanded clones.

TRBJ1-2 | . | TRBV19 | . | TGTGCCAGTAGTCCAGTATTTAACTATGGCTACACCTTC | CASSPVFNYGYTF
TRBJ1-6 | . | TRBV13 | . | TGTGCCAGCAGCTTAGCCTCCTCTCTGCGGCCTGGTGGTTCACCCCTCCACTTT | CASSLASSLRPGGSPLHF
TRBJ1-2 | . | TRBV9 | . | TGTGCCAGCAGCGTAGATCTAGGGGGAAACTATGGCTACACCTTC | CASSVDLGGNYGYTF
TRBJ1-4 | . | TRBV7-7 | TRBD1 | TGTGCCAGCAGCACGGGACAGGGGCCTGAAAAACTGTTTTTT | CASSTGQGPEKLFF
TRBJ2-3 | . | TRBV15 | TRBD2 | TGTGCCACCAGCAGAGTTGGGGGAGGGTTCACAGATACGCAGTATTTT | CATSRVGGGFTDTQYF
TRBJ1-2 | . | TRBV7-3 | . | TGTGCCAGCAGCGGAGGGGAAGGCTACACCTTC | CASSGGEGYTF
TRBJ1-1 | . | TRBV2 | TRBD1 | TGTGCCAGCAGTGGACGGACAGGGGGGAGTACTGAAGCTTTCTTT | CASSGRTGGSTEAFF
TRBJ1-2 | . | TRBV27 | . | TGTGCCAGCAGTTTAACCCCGACAATATCTAACTATGGCTACACCTTC | CASSLTPTISNYGYTF
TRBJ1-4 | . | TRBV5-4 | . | TGTGCCAGCAGCTCGGGGGGGGCGACTAATGAAAAACTGTTTTTT | CASSSGGATNEKLFF
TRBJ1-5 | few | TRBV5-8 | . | TGTGCCAGCAGCTTGTTTAGTCAGCCCCAGCATTTT | CASSLFSQPQHF
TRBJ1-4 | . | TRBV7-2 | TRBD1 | TGTGCCAGCAGCTCACCGGGACAGGGGGCGCAAAATGAAAAACTGTTTTTT | CASSSPGQGAQNEKLFF
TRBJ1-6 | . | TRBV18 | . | TGTGCCAGCTCGTCTCGGGGGGGGCGAGAGTCACCCCTCCACTTT | CASSSRGGRESPLHF
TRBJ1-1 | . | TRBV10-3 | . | TGTGCCACGGGGGGGGACACCCTAACCAACACTGAAGCTTTCTTT | CATGGDTLTNTEAFF
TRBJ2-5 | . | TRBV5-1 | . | TGCGCCAGCAGCTTGAACAGCGGAGACCAAGAGACCCAGTACTTC | CASSLNSGDQETQYF
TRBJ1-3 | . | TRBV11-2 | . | TGTGCCAGCAGCTTAACTTGGGCGTCTGGAAACACCATATATTTT | CASSLTWASGNTIYF
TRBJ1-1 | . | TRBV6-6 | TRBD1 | TGTGCCAGCACCCTACGGACAGGGGGGATCGGCACTGAAGCTTTCTTT | CASTLRTGGIGTEAFF